This TCR beta chain was recovered during a study of beta chain features in type 1 diabetes (dated by TCRdb to between 2017 and 2018). Turning to the overall study: Mean age, gender distribution, total cell number and subset yield were not different between patients and healthy donors. Regulatory and stem cell-like memory subsets were obtained from only 8 patients and about 8 healthy donors, while naive and central memory subsets were obtained from all 30 or so donors. A total of about 110 million sorted cells were examined across all samples, and the number of cells per subset was strongly correlated with RNA yield. The study compared the TCRB repertoires of sorted circulating CD4+ T cell subsets in recently diagnosed type 1 diabetes patients with those in matched healthy donors.

On this clone itself: No antigen is known for it. No base quality values were provided; no much bigger clone lies one nucleotide off.

Study-wide conclusions, independent of this receptor: Naive, central memory and regulatory TCRB repertoires appeared more similar among patients than among healthy donors. PCR might favor shorter templates, but patient and control samples were amplified and corrected together, so any skew would affect both groups equally. Because cDNA was sequenced instead of genomic DNA, highly expressing activated cells could be over-represented, though the groups showed no difference in activation or CD3 levels. At VDJ recombination sites, type 1 diabetes patients had fewer insertions and more deleted nucleotides, which implies abnormalities in thymic rearrangement. Because small numbers of individuals were included in the HLA sub-analyses, any influence of HLA type on TCRB rearrangement was left unresolved. Type 1 diabetes patients showed a moderate but significant shortening of TCRB CDR3 length in all four CD4+ subsets.

Each donor gave one peripheral blood draw, roughly 0.12 L on average, collected into heparinised tubes. A BD FACSAria II and a panel including CD45RO, CCR7, CD25, CD127, CD95 and CD27 were used to sort naive, central memory, regulatory and stem cell-like memory CD4+ T cells. All sorted populations exceeded 98% purity. PBMCs were isolated immediately by Lymphoprep density gradient centrifugation and stained directly without culture. To minimize batch effects, samples were stained and sorted in pairs, one healthy donor with one patient per experiment. The entire amount of isolated RNA was reverse transcribed using the High Capacity cDNA Reverse Transcription Kit, so the sequenced TCRB transcripts were expressed ones. Deep immunoSEQ sequencing was applied to naive, central memory and regulatory T cell samples, giving an average of about 3.57 million total reads per sample. After sorted cells were lysed in RLT buffer, RNA was extracted with DNase-treated RNeasy Micro or Mini kits, with the choice depending on cell number. Each cell subset was processed separately to prevent cross-contamination, with patient and healthy donor samples processed together. The immunoSEQ multiplex PCR was used to amplify TCRB sequences from cDNA, generating 87-bp fragments that spanned the CDR3 region. The amplicons were sequenced using the Illumina HiSeq platform. The authors' analysis ran thus. PCR bias was computationally corrected using synthetic template baselines, reads within Hamming distance 2 were collapsed, and singletons that could not be merged were discarded. By aligning reads against IMGT, V, D and J genes, CDR3 length, and insertions or deletions at six rearrangement sites were assigned. Within each subset, clonotype counts were normalized to the number of sorted cells before true diversity and Gini coefficients were calculated with the tcR R package. The overlap coefficient, calculated on TCRB nucleotide sequences, was used to quantify repertoire sharing. This immuneACCESS table, as held by TCRdb, lists in-frame sequences with V and J called but not all clones. Of the missing ones, under half trace to an unresolved V gene in checked studies; the others have no known cause. That table is the source of V, J and clone size, and D and trimming were worked out from the DNA. The sample table holds 150,000 to 200,000 clones, of which 13% were seen once. The ten largest clones capture 0.55% to 0.8% of the sample.

The germline V gene gives CDR1 as KGHSH and CDR2 as LQKENI. Trimming takes 4 bases from V and 1 base from J, and the germline ends sit 7 bases apart. Reading from cysteine to phenylalanine, the CDR3 counts 13 amino acids. CDR3 DNA only is kept here, 39 bases in frame from base 1. The sequencing input was central memory CD4+ T cells from blood. The receptor was isolated from a woman under 30 in good health. The sequence is built from TRBV18 and TRBJ1-1, and perhaps TRBD1 as D gene, on 5 matching bases. The encoded CDR3 is CASSQTANTEAFF. At the DNA level, the sequence is TGTGCCAGCTCACAGACAGCGAACACTGAAGCTTTCTTT.